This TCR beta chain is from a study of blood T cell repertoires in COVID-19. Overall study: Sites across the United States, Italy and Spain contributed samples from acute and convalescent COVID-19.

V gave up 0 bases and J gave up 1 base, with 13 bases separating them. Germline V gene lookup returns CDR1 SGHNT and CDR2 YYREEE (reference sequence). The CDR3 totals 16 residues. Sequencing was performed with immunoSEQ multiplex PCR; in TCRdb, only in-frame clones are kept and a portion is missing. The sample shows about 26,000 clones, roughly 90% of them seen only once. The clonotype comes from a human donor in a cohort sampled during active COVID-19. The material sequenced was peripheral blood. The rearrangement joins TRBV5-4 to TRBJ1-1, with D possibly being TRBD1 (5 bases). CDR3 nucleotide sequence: TGTGCCAGCAGCTTGGATTTTGAAGGGGCGAACACTGAAGCTTTCTTT. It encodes CASSLDFEGANTEAFF. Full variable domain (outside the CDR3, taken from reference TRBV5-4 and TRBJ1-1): ETGVTQSPTHLIKTRGQQVTLRCSSQSGHNTVSWYQQALGQGPQFIFQYYREEENGRGNFPPRFSGLQFPNYSSELNVNALELDDSALYLCASSLDFEGANTEAFFGQGTRLTVV.